The T cell receptor beta chain described here comes from a study of blood T cell repertoires in COVID-19. Overall study context: The samples span acute and convalescent COVID-19 from the United States, Italy and Spain.

Clones were read by immunoSEQ multiplex PCR, and TCRdb kept only the in-frame ones, dropping some. This sample has some 500,000 clones, with 70% to 90% found just once. This clone was observed a few times. One end of the junction varies from germline; a read error may be responsible. This CDR3 has 12 amino acids. The sample was peripheral blood. The TCR comes from a woman aged 45-59 years with COVID-19, enrolled during active disease. This sequence joins TRBV12-3 or TRBV12-4 and TRBJ2-2; tentatively, D is TRBD1 (5 bases). CDR3 region: CASSLGHGELFF. The CDR3 DNA reads TGTGCCAGTAGTTTAGGACACGGGGAGCTGTTTTTT.